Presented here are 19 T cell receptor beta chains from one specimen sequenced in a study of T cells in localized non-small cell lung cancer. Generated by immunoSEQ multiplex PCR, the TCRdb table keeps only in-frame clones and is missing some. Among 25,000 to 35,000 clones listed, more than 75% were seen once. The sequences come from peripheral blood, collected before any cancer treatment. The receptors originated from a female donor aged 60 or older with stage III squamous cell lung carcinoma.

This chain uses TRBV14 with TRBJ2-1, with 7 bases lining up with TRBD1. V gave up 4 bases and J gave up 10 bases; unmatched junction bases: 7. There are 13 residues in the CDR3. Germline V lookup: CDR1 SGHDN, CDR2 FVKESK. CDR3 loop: CASSRGPDREQFF. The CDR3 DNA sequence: TGTGCCAGCAGCCGCGGACCGGACAGGGAGCAGTTCTTC.

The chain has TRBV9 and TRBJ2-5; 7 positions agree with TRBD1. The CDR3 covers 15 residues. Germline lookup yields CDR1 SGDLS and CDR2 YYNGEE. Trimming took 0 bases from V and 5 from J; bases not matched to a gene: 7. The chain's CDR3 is CASSVEGAGRETQYF. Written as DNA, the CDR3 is TGTGCCAGCAGCGTAGAGGGGGCTGGTAGGGAGACCCAGTACTTC.

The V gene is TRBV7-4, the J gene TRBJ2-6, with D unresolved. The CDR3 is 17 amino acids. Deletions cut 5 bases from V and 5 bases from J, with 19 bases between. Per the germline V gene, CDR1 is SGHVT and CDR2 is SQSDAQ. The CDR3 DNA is TGTGCCAGCAGCATGTACAGCTCACAAAGTCGGGCCAACGTCCTGACTTTC. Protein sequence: CASSMYSSQSRANVLTF.

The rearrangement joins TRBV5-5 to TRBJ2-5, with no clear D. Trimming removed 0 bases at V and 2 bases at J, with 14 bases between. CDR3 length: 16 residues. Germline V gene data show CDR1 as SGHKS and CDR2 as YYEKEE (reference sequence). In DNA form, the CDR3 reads TGTGCCAGCAGCTTGGGCCTGGTGGCAGTTCAAGAGACCCAGTACTTC. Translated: CASSLGLVAVQETQYF.

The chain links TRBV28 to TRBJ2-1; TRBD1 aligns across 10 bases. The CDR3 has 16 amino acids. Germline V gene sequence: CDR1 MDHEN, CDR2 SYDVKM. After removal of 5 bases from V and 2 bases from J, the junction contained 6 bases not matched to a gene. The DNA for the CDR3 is TGTGCCAGCAGTCCATGGGGACAGGGGACCTACAATGAGCAGTTCTTC. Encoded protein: CASSPWGQGTYNEQFF.

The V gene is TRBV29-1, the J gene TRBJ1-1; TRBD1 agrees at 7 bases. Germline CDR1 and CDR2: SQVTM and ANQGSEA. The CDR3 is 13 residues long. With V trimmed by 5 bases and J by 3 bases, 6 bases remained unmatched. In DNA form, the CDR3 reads TGCAGCGTTAATAGACAGGGATACACTGAAGCTTTCTTT. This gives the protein CSVNRQGYTEAFF.

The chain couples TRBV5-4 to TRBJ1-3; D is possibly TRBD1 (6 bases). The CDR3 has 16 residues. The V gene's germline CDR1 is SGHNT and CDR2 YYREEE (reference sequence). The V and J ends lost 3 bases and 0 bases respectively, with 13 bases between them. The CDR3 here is CASSSTGQYSGNTIYF. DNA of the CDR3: TGTGCCAGCAGCTCGACAGGCCAATACTCTGGAAACACCATATATTTT.

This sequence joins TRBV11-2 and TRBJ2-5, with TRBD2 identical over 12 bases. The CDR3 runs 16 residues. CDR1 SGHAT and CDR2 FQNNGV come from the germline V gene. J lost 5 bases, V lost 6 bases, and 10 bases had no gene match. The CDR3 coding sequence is TGTGCCAGCAGAGGACTAGCGGGGAAGGTGGGGGAGACCCAGTACTTC. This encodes CASRGLAGKVGETQYF.

CDR3 sequence: CASSPGGGINYGYTF. As DNA, the CDR3 is TGTGCCAGCAGTCCCGGGGGGGGAATTAACTATGGCTACACCTTC. The chain uses TRBV28 and TRBJ1-2, with a tentative D call TRBD1 (5 bases). The V end was cut by 5 bases, the J end by 1 base, with 14 bases between. CDR3 length equals 15 residues. CDR1 MDHEN and CDR2 SYDVKM come from the germline V gene.

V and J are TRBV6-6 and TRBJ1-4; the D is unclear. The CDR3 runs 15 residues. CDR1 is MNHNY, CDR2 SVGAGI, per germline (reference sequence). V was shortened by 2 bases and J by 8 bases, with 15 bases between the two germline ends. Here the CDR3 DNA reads TGTGCCAGCAGTTACCGGGCAAGGCCGGGGGAAAAACTGTTTTTT. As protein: CASSYRARPGEKLFF.

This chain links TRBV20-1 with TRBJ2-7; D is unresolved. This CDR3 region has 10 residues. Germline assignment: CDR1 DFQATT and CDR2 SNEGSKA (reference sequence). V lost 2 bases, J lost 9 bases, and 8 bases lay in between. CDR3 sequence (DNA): TGCAGTGCTAGAACTGACGGGCAGTACTTC. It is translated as CSARTDGQYF.

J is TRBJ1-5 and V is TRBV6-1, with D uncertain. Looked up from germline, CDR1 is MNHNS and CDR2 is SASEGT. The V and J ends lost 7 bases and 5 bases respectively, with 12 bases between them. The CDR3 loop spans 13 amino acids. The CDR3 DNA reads TGTGCCAGCATGGATCCCGGCCATCAGCCCCAGCATTTT. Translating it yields CASMDPGHQPQHF.

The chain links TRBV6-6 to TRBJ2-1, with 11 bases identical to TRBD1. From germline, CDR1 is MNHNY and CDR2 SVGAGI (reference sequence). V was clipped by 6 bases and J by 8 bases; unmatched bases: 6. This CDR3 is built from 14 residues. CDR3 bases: TGTGCCAGCAGCCGGACAGGGGGCCCCTATGAGCAGTTCTTC. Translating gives CASSRTGGPYEQFF.

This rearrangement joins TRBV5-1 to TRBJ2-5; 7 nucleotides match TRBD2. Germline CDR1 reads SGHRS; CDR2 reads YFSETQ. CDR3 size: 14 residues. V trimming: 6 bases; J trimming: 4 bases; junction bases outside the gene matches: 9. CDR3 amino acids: CASKLAPGVETQYF. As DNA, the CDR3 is TGCGCCAGCAAACTAGCGCCTGGGGTAGAGACCCAGTACTTC.

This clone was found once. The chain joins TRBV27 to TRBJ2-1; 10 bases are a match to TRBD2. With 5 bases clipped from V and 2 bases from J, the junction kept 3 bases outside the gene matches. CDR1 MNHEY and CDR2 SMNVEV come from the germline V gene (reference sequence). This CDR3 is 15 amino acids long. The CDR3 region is CASSRAGGPYNEQFF. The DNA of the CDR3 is TGTGCCAGCAGTCGAGCGGGAGGGCCCTACAATGAGCAGTTCTTC.

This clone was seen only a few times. CDR3 in amino acids: CASSPSGGAQNEQFF. CDR3 coding DNA: TGCGCCAGCAGCCCTAGCGGGGGGGCACAGAATGAGCAGTTCTTC. The chain joins TRBV5-1 to TRBJ2-1; 12 positions match TRBD2. V trimming: 4 bases; J trimming: 7 bases; junction bases outside the gene matches: 6. There are 15 residues in the CDR3. Germline CDR1 reads SGHRS; CDR2 reads YFSETQ.

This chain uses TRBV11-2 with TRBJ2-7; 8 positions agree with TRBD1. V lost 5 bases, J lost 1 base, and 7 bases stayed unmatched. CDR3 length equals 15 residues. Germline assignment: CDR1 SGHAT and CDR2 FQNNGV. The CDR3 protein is CASSPRDRISYEQYF. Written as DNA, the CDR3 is TGTGCCAGCAGCCCCCGGGACAGGATTTCCTACGAGCAGTACTTC.

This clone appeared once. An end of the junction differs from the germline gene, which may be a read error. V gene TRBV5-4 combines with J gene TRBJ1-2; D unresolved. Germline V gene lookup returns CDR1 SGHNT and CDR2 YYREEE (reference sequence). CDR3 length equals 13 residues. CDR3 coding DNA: TGTACCAGCGGGCCGCGGGGTGACTATGGCTACACCTTC. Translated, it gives CTSGPRGDYGYTF.

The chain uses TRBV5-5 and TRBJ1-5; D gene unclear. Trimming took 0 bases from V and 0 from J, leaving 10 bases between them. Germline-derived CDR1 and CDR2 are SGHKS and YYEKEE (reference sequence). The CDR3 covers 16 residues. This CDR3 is CASSLALGNSNQPQHF. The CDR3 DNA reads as TGTGCCAGCAGCTTGGCCCTTGGTAATAGCAATCAGCCCCAGCATTTT.